Only one count was recorded for the clone carrying this T cell receptor beta chain. Its antigen is not identified. The CDR3 is 13 amino acids. Germline V gene sequence: CDR1 ENHRY, CDR2 SYGVKD. The sample comes from a study of OX40 agonist ivuxolimab in advanced cancers. Study-wide points: Some of the nonresponding patients also showed low levels of normalized T-cell clonal expansion.

Repertoires were generated with immunoSEQ multiplex PCR, while TCRdb's copy carries only in-frame clones and drops some. The table shows about 65,000 clones, with 87% occurring only once. V usage is TRBV10-3 and J usage is TRBJ2-5; D is ambiguous. The J call may be faulty, since TRBJ2-7 better matches the DNA end. Source: CD4+ or CD8+ T cells sorted from blood, taken in a trial of the OX40 agonist ivuxolimab. The sequence derives from an adult with an advanced solid tumor such as melanoma, head and neck, liver or kidney cancer. CDR3 nucleotides: TGTGCCATCAGTGAGTGGGCAGAGTACGAGCAGTACTTC. Its translation: CAISEWAEYEQYF.